The T cell receptor (beta chain) described here comes from a study of response to subunit inactivated influenza vaccine. Study results and limitations: T cells newly recruited by each seasonal influenza vaccination are few, the authors suggested.

CDR1 is SEHNR and CDR2 is FQNEAQ in the germline V gene (reference sequence). V was trimmed by 2 bases and J by 0 bases, leaving 12 bases between them. The CDR3 has 16 amino acids. Note on this clonotype: What it binds is unknown.

TCRdb itself ran the RT-PCR reads through MiXCR, one entry per CDR3 protein. The table lists hundreds of thousands of distinct CDR3 sequences, approximately 12% of them singletons, with 13% in the top ten. V gene TRBV7-9 combines with J gene TRBJ2-3, with a weak D call TRBD1 (5 bases). The sequencing used PBMCs from blood, collected 45 days after vaccination. The source is a middle-aged man who received an inactivated influenza vaccine. The CDR3 DNA reads as TGTGCCAGCAGCTTACCAGGGAAGGACAGCACAGATACGCAGTATTTT. Encoded protein: CASSLPGKDSTDTQYF.